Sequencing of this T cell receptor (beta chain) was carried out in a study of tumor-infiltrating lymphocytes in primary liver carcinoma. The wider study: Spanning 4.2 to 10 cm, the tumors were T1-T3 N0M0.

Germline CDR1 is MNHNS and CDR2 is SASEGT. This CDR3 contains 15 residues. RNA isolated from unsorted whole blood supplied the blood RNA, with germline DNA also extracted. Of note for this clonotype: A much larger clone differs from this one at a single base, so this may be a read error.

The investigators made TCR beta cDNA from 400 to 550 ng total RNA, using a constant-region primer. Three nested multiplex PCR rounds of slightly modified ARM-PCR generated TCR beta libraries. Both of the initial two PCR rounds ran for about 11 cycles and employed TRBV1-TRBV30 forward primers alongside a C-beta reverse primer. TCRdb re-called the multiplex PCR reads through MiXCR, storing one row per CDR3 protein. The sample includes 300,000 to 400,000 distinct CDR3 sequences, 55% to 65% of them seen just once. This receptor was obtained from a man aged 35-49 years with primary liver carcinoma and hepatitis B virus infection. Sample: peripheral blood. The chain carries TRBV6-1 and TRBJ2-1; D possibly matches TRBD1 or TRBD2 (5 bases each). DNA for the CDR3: TGTGCCAACAGTTTCCGGGACCCCAAGGTCAATGAGCAGTTCTTC. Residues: CANSFRDPKVNEQFF.